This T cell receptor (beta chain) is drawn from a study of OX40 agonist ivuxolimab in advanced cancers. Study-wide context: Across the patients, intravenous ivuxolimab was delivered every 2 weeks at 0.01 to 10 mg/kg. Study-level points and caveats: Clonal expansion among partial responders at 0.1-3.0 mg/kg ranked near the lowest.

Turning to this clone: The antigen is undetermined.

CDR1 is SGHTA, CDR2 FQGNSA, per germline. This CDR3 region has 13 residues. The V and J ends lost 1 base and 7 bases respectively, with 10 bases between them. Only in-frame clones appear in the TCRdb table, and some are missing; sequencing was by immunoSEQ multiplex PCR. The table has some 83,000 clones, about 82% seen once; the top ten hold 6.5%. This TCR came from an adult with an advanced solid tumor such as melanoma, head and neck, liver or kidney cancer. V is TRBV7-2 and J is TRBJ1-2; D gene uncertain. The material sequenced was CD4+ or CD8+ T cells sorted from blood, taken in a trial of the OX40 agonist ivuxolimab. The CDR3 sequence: CASSLDGVAGYTF. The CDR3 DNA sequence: TGTGCCAGCAGCTTAGATGGGGTGGCTGGCTACACCTTC. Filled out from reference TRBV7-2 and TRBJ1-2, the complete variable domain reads GAGVSQSPSNKVTEKGKDVELRCDPISGHTALYWYRQSLGQGLEFLIYFQGNSAPDKSGLPSDRFSAERTGGSVSTLTIQRTQQEDSAVYLCASSLDGVAGYTFGSGTRLTVV.